The 10 T cell receptor beta chains presented below share a single source sample, sequenced in a study of T cell responses to AZD1222 COVID-19 vaccine (dated by TCRdb to about 2021). The method behind the library was the immunoSEQ multiplex PCR assay. The immuneACCESS repertoire file appears here via TCRdb, limited to in-frame rearrangements. These files lack a portion of the clones; in checked studies, under half of the deficit traces to unresolved V genes, and the cause of the others is not known. The sample table records around 140,000 clones; around 90% of these occur just once. Under 3.5% of the sample rests with the top ten. In the paper's terms, the time point label means: baseline before first vaccination. Here the sequenced sample was peripheral blood, taken on day 0 of AZD1222 vaccination. The receptors here all came from an adult in good health.

This sequence joins TRBV28 and TRBJ2-7, with TRBD1 matching over 12 bases. Losses at the gene ends were 3 bases for V and 4 bases for J; bases not matched to a gene: 13. CDR1 and CDR2 from the germline V gene are MDHEN and SYDVKM. The CDR3 has 18 amino acids. The CDR3: CASSFPLGQGASHYEQYF. CDR3 in DNA: TGTGCCAGCAGTTTTCCGTTGGGACAGGGGGCGTCCCATTACGAGCAGTACTTC.

CDR3 protein: CASSIRARPQHF. CDR3 nucleotides: TGTGCCAGTAGTATAAGGGCCAGGCCCCAGCATTTT. The V gene is TRBV19, the J gene TRBJ1-5; D uncertain. CDR3 length equals 12 residues. The germline V gene has CDR1 LNHDA and CDR2 SQIVND (reference sequence). V was trimmed by 2 bases and J by 9 bases, leaving 8 bases between them.

The V gene is TRBV7-3, the J gene TRBJ2-7; 7 positions match TRBD1. Looked up from germline, CDR1 is SGHTA and CDR2 is FQGTGA. Trimming at V came to 2 bases and at J to 3 bases, leaving 7 bases not matched to a gene. This CDR3 has 15 residues. The CDR3 region has the DNA TGTGCCAGCAGCTTACAGACAGGGCCACTCTACGAGCAGTACTTC. This gives the protein CASSLQTGPLYEQYF.

CDR3 coding DNA: TGTGCCAGCAGCTTGGGCTTAGGGTCACAGGACACCATATATTTT. This sequence encodes CASSLGLGSQDTIYF. The chain uses TRBV5-4 and TRBJ1-3, with a possible D match to TRBD1 (5 bases). This CDR3 spans 15 amino acids. From germline, CDR1 is SGHNT and CDR2 YYREEE (reference sequence). Trimming stripped 0 bases from V and 8 bases from J, with 15 bases between.

The rearrangement links TRBV7-8 to TRBJ1-2; TRBD1 might be the D (5 bases). Between the trimmed V and J ends, which lost 5 bases and 7 bases, there was a span of 20 bases. Per germline, CDR1 SGHVS and CDR2 FQNEAQ. CDR3 length equals 15 residues. The CDR3 nucleotides are TGTGCCAGCAGCCAACCACAAGGGAGGGGAAGTGGCTACACCTTC. Translation gives CASSQPQGRGSGYTF.

The chain uses TRBV19 and TRBJ2-2; TRBD1 matches at 7 bases. Unmatched junction bases numbered 5, after V lost 5 bases and J lost 5 bases. This CDR3 has 14 residues. In germline, CDR1 is LNHDA, CDR2 SQIVND (reference sequence). The DNA for the CDR3 is TGTGCCAGTAGTTACGACAGGGTTACCGGGGAGCTGTTTTTT. This gives the protein CASSYDRVTGELFF.

This chain uses TRBV9 with TRBJ1-3, with no clear D. V lost 0 bases, J lost 4 bases, and 11 bases lay in between. This CDR3 spans 15 amino acids. CDR1 and CDR2 (germline): SGDLS, YYNGEE. The chain's CDR3 is CASSVDPTTGNTIYF. The DNA of the CDR3 is TGTGCCAGCAGCGTAGACCCGACGACGGGAAACACCATATATTTT.

The chain has TRBV28 and TRBJ2-5; TRBD1 aligns across 7 bases. After removal of 6 bases from V and 2 bases from J, the junction contained 9 bases not matched to a gene. The CDR3 has 15 residues. Germline values: CDR1 MDHEN, CDR2 SYDVKM. CDR3: CASRALRDSQETQYF. The CDR3, as DNA: TGTGCCAGCAGAGCTCTCCGGGACAGTCAAGAGACCCAGTACTTC.

J is TRBJ1-3 and V is TRBV6-5, with a tentative D call TRBD1 (6 bases). V was pared by 6 bases and J by 0 bases, with 12 bases between. The CDR3 has 15 residues. Germline CDR1 is MNHEY and CDR2 is SVGAGI. Written as DNA, the CDR3 is TGTGCCAGCAGCAACGACAGGCGCTCTGGAAACACCATATATTTT. This sequence encodes CASSNDRRSGNTIYF.

Comment on this clone: It is unclear where the CDR3 begins or ends on the DNA, so no DNA is shown, and the CDR3 is as TCRdb lists it. V is TRBV21-1 and J is TRBJ1-4; TRBD1 was called by the table and not checked on the DNA. TRBV21-1 is marked as a pseudogene. The CDR3 is made up of 15 amino acids, end residues included. CDR3 in amino acids: CACWGQGATNEKLFF.